Listed below are T cell receptor beta chains from one sample, sequenced in a study of T cell changes during pregnancy in multiple sclerosis. Produced via immunoSEQ multiplex PCR; TCRdb's table is partial and in-frame only. The sample lists approximately 90,000 clones, 94% occurring once. Here the sequenced sample was peripheral blood, taken in the third trimester of pregnancy. The receptors stem from a female donor with multiple sclerosis, enrolled in a pregnancy study. Both conserved end residues are part of each CDR3. D genes are given only for firm matches. The size entry is marked missing in some rows and otherwise reads once, few, many or a size class.

.,TRBJ2-5,.,13,TRBV27,CASGVYSRETQYF,TGTGCCAGCGGAGTTTATAGTAGAGAGACCCAGTACTTC
TRBD2,TRBJ2-7,.,17,TRBV10-3,CAISESITSGSSYEQYF,TGTGCCATCAGTGAGTCTATTACTAGCGGGAGCTCCTACGAGCAGTACTTC
.,TRBJ2-7,.,11,TRBV30,CASRGEDEQYF,TGTGCCTCCAGAGGGGAGGACGAGCAGTACTTC
TRBD1,TRBJ1-3,.,18,TRBV5-1,CASSLAGQGRNSGNTIYF,TGCGCCAGCAGCTTGGCCGGACAGGGACGCAACTCTGGAAACACCATATATTTT
.,TRBJ2-5,.,14,TRBV6-5,CASSPTQGPGTQYF,TGTGCCAGCAGCCCTACGCAGGGTCCCGGGACCCAGTACTTC
TRBD2,TRBJ2-7,.,15,TRBV6-1,CASSEYLAGVPEQYF,TGTGCCAGCAGTGAATACCTAGCGGGAGTTCCCGAGCAGTACTTC
TRBD1,TRBJ1-4,.,15,TRBV15,CATSSEGQLNEKLFF,TGTGCCACCAGCAGCGAGGGACAGCTTAATGAAAAACTGTTTTTT
TRBD2,TRBJ2-5,.,15,TRBV9,CASSEGLAGGETQYF,TGTGCCAGCAGCGAAGGACTAGCGGGAGGAGAGACCCAGTACTTC
TRBD1,TRBJ2-1,.,15,TRBV7-9,CASSPTGVPRDEQFF,TGTGCCAGCAGTCCAACAGGGGTGCCCCGTGATGAGCAGTTCTTC
.,TRBJ2-7,.,13,TRBV28,CASSWRVNYEQYF,TGTGCCAGCAGTTGGAGGGTCAACTACGAGCAGTACTTC
.,TRBJ1-4,.,13,TRBV6-1,CASSESRVEKLFF,TGTGCCAGCAGTGAATCCCGGGTTGAAAAACTGTTTTTT
TRBD1,TRBJ1-2,.,12,TRBV4-1,CASSPTGVGYTF,TGCGCCAGCAGCCCCACAGGGGTTGGCTACACCTTC
TRBD1,TRBJ1-4,.,15,TRBV30,CAWSVPGTGEEKLFF,TGTGCCTGGAGTGTACCCGGGACAGGGGAAGAAAAACTGTTTTTT
TRBD1,TRBJ1-1,once,16,TRBV10-3,CAISDFGQGANTEAFF,TGTGCCATCAGTGACTTTGGACAGGGGGCAAACACTGAAGCTTTCTTT
.,TRBJ2-6,.,15,TRBV13,CASSTRSSGANVLTF,TGTGCCAGCAGCACTCGGAGCTCTGGGGCCAACGTCCTGACTTTC
.,TRBJ1-1,.,11,TRBV19,CAIRGNTEAFF,TGTGCCATAAGGGGGAACACTGAAGCTTTCTTT
TRBD1,TRBJ1-1,.,15,TRBV28,CASSLGTAGPPEAFF,TGTGCCAGCAGTTTAGGGACAGCCGGGCCCCCAGAAGCTTTCTTT
.,TRBJ2-7,.,15,TRBV5-6,CASSLGLARSYEQYF,TGTGCCAGCAGCTTGGGGCTAGCGCGCTCCTACGAGCAGTACTTC
TRBD2,TRBJ2-5,once,17,TRBV7-9,CASSEKGGGRARETQYF,TGTGCCAGCAGCGAGAAGGGGGGCGGGAGGGCCCGAGAGACCCAGTACTTC
TRBD2,TRBJ2-1,.,15,TRBV4-1,CASSQGPGRDNEQFF,TGCGCCAGCAGCCAAGGTCCGGGGAGGGACAATGAGCAGTTCTTC
TRBD2,TRBJ2-1,.,17,TRBV7-2,CASSLGTSGRAYNEQFF,TGTGCCAGCAGCTTGGGGACTAGCGGGAGGGCTTACAATGAGCAGTTCTTC
.,TRBJ2-7,.,12,TRBV29-1,CSVEDYSYEQYF,TGCAGCGTTGAAGATTACAGCTACGAGCAGTACTTC
.,TRBJ1-5,.,14,TRBV5-1,CASSLRESNQPQHF,TGCGCCAGCAGCTTGAGGGAGAGCAATCAGCCCCAGCATTTT
TRBD2,TRBJ2-7,.,16,TRBV4-1,CASSPITSASSYEQYF,TGCGCCAGCAGCCCTATAACTAGCGCGAGCTCCTACGAGCAGTACTTC
.,TRBJ2-7,.,12,TRBV29-1,CSVALALGEQYF,TGCAGCGTTGCCCTAGCGCTGGGCGAGCAGTACTTC
.,TRBJ2-2,.,15,TRBV7-6,CASSLDGTITRELFF,TGTGCCAGCAGCTTAGATGGGACAATCACCCGGGAGCTGTTTTTT
TRBD1,TRBJ1-5,.,14,TRBV19,CASSIDRVDQPQHF,TGTGCCAGTAGTATTGACAGGGTGGATCAGCCCCAGCATTTT
.,TRBJ1-2,.,13,TRBV6-5,CASTDSPPYGYTF,TGTGCCAGCACCGACAGTCCACCCTATGGCTACACCTTC
TRBD1,TRBJ2-1,.,16,TRBV7-3,CASSLSGTGGIWEQFF,TGTGCCAGCAGCTTAAGCGGTACAGGGGGTATTTGGGAGCAGTTCTTC